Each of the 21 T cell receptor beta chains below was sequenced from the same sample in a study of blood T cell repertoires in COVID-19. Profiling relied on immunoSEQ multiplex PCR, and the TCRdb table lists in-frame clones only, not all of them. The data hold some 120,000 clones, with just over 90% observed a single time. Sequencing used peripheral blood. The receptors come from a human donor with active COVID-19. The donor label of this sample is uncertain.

This chain's CDR3 is CASSRQLRTEAFF. CDR3 DNA sequence: TGTGCCAGCTCACGACAGCTTCGCACTGAAGCTTTCTTT. This chain connects TRBV18 to TRBJ1-1, with D possibly being TRBD1 (5 bases). Per germline, CDR1 KGHSH and CDR2 LQKENI. V was clipped by 4 bases and J by 4 bases, with 10 bases between them. The CDR3 contains 13 residues.

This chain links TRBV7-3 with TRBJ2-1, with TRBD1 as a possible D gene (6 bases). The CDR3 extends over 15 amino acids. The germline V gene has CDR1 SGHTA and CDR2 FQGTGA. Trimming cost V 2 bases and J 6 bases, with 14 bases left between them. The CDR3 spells CASSLRARGGNEQFF. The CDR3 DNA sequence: TGTGCCAGCAGCTTACGGGCCAGGGGTGGCAATGAGCAGTTCTTC.

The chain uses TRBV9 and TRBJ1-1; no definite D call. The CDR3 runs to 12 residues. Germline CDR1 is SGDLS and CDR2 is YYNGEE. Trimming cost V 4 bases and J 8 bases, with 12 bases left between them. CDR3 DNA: TGTGCCAGCAGCTTACGGACTGGCGAAGCTTTCTTT. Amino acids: CASSLRTGEAFF.

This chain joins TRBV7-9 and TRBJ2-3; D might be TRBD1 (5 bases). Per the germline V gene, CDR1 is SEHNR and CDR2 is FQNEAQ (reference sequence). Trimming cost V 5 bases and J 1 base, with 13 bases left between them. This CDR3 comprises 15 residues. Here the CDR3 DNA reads TGTGCCAGCAGCCCCGGACAAGGGGGCACAGATACGCAGTATTTT. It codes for CASSPGQGGTDTQYF.

CDR3 protein: CSVDRTGGDEQYF. CDR3 bases: TGCAGCGTTGACCGGACAGGGGGCGACGAGCAGTACTTC. The chain uses TRBV29-1 and TRBJ2-7; 11 positions agree with TRBD1. The ends lost 3 bases at V and 5 bases at J; junction bases unmatched: 3. Germline V lookup: CDR1 SQVTM, CDR2 ANQGSEA. This CDR3 has 13 residues.

The CDR3 is CASSFLVHRNTEAFF. The DNA for the CDR3 is TGTGCCAGCAGCTTTTTAGTTCATCGGAACACTGAAGCTTTCTTT. This chain links TRBV5-6 with TRBJ1-1; no definite D call. Germline CDR1 reads SGHDT; CDR2 reads YYEEEE. V lost 2 bases and J lost 1, with 12 bases in between. The CDR3 covers 15 residues.

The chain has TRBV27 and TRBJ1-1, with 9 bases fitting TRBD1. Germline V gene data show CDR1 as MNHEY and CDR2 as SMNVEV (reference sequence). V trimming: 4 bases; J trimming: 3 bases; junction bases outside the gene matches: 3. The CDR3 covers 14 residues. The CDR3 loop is CASSWGQGYTEAFF. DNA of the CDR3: TGTGCCAGCAGTTGGGGACAGGGTTACACTGAAGCTTTCTTT.

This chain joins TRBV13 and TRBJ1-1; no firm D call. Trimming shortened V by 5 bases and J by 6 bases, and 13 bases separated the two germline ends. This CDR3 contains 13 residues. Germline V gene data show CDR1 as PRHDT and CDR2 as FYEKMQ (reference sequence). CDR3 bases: TGTGCCAGCAGCCTGACCATGGGCGCTGAAGCTTTCTTT. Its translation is CASSLTMGAEAFF.

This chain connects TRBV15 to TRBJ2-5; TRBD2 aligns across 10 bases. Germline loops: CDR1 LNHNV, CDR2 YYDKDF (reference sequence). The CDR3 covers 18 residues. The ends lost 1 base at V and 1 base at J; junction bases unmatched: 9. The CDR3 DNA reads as TGTGCCACCAGCAGAGGAGGTAGCGGGGGGTCGCTCCAAGAGACCCAGTACTTC. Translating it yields CATSRGGSGGSLQETQYF.

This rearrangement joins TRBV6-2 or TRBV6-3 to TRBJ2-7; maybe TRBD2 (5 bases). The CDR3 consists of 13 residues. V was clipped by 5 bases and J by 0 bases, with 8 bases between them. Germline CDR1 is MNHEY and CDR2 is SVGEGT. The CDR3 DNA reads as TGTGCCAGCAGTGCGGGCCCCTCCTACGAGCAGTACTTC. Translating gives CASSAGPSYEQYF.

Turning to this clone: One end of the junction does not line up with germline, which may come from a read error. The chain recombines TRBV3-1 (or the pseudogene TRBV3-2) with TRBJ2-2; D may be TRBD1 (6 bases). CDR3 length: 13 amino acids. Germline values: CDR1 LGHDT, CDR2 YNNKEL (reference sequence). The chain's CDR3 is CARRDTPGRGAVF. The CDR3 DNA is TGTGCCAGAAGGGACACCCCGGGTCGGGGAGCTGTTTTT.

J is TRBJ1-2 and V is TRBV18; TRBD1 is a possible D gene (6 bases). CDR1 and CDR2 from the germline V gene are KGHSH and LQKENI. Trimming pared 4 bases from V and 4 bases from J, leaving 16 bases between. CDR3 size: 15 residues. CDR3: CASSRTGFGFYGYTF. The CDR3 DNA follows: TGTGCCAGCTCACGAACAGGGTTCGGCTTCTATGGCTACACCTTC.

CDR3 loop: CASSSTGFYGYTF. As DNA, the CDR3 is TGTGCCAGCAGTTCGACAGGGTTTTATGGCTACACCTTC. The chain has TRBV27 and TRBJ1-2, with 7 nucleotides matching TRBD1. Germline CDR1 reads MNHEY; CDR2 reads SMNVEV (reference sequence). The CDR3 is 13 residues long. With V trimmed by 4 bases and J by 5 bases, 4 bases remained unmatched.

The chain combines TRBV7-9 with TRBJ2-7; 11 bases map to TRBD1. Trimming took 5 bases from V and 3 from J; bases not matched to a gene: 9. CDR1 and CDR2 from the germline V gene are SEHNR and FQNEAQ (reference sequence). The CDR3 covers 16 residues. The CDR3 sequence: CASSTPVGTGGYEQYF. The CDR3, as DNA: TGTGCCAGCAGCACTCCAGTCGGGACAGGGGGCTACGAGCAGTACTTC.

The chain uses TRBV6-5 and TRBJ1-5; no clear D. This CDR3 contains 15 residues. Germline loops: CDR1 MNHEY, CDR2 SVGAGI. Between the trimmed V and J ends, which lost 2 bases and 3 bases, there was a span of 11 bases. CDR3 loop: CASSYVRGHNQPQHF. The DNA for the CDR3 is TGTGCCAGCAGTTACGTGCGGGGTCACAATCAGCCCCAGCATTTT.

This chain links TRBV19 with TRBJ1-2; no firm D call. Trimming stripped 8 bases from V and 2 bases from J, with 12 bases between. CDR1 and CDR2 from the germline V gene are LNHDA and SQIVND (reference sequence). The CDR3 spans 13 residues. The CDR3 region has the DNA TGTGCCAGTGCGTATAGCAGCAACTATGGCTACACCTTC. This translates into CASAYSSNYGYTF.

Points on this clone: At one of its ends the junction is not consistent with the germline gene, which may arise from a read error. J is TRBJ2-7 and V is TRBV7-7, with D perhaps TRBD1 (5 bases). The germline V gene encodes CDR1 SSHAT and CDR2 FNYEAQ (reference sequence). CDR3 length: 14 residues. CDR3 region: CASSLYSGHYEQYF. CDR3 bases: TGTGCTAGCAGCTTATATTCTGGACACTACGAGCAGTACTTC.

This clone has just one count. Here the CDR3 reads CASSESPRATGNYGYTF. CDR3 DNA sequence: TGTGCCAGCAGTGAATCCCCACGGGCAACGGGAAACTATGGCTACACCTTC. This chain connects TRBV25-1 to TRBJ1-2; D not certain. V lost 1 base and J lost 2, with 17 bases in between. CDR1 MGHDK and CDR2 SYGVNS come from the germline V gene. There are 17 residues in the CDR3.

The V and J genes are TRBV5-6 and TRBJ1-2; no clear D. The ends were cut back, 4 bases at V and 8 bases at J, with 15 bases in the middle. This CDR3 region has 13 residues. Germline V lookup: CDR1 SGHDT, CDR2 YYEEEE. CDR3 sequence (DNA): TGTGCCAGCAGCGAACGGCCGGGAGGGGGCTACACCTTC. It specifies CASSERPGGGYTF.

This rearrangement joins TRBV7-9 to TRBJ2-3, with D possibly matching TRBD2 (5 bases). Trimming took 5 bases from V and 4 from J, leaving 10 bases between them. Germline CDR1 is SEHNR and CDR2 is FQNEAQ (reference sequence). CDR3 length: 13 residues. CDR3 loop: CASSKMRADTQYF. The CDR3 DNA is TGTGCCAGCAGCAAAATGAGGGCAGATACGCAGTATTTT.

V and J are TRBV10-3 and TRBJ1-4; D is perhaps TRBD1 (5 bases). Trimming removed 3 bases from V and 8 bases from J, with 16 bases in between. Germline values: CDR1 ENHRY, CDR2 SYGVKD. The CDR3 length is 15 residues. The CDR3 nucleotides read TGTGCCATCAGTGACTACCTTGGACACCTGGAAAAACTGTTTTTT. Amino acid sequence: CAISDYLGHLEKLFF.